The clone carrying this TCR beta chain was counted a few times. The data derive from a study of blood T cells in healthy people across ages. The people who gave samples were healthy Caucasians from Russia, aged roughly 6 to 95. A second PCR, run for about 7 to 11 cycles, used a sample-barcoded 5' primer plus a J-beta primer mix. Template switching added a 12-random-nucleotide identifier to every cDNA molecule. TCRdb passed the 5' RACE reads through MiXCR, listing each CDR3 protein once. The repertoire has 630,000 or so distinct CDR3 sequences, around 31% of them found once; the top ten carry 15% to 17%. Between the trimmed V and J ends, which lost 3 bases and 3 bases, there was a span of 9 bases. The CDR3 loop spans 14 amino acids. Germline V gene sequence: CDR1 SGHTA, CDR2 FQGNSA.

The V gene is TRBV7-2, the J gene TRBJ1-5, with no clear D. Sample: blood. This TCR was recovered from an elderly woman in good health. The CDR3 here is CASSFGVPNQPQHF. The CDR3 DNA reads TGTGCCAGCAGCTTTGGGGTTCCCAATCAGCCCCAGCATTTT.